Below are 14 T cell receptor beta chains sequenced from a single sample in a study of T-cell memory formation after mild COVID-19. MiXCR, applied by TCRdb to the 5' RACE reads, yields one record per CDR3 protein. The data contain 55,000 to 65,000 distinct CDR3 sequences, roughly 9.5% of them singletons. The sample taken for sequencing was PBMCs or a T cell subset sorted from them (not recorded which). All receptors derive from a man between 18 and 29 years old who had mild COVID-19 (a few samples of this study predate the infection). Cell type and time point are not known.

This clonotype was recorded at least ten times. The chain carries TRBV11-2 and TRBJ2-5; D gene uncertain. CDR1 SGHAT and CDR2 FQNNGV come from the germline V gene. Trimming pared 1 base from V and 3 bases from J, leaving 6 bases between. The CDR3 totals 13 residues. This chain's CDR3 is CASSLGLEETQYF. CDR3 coding DNA: TGTGCCAGCAGCTTAGGCTTAGAAGAGACCCAGTACTTC.

This clonotype showed up many times. The rearrangement links TRBV5-1 to TRBJ2-2; the D gene is possibly TRBD1 (6 bases). Trimming shortened V by 2 bases and J by 5 bases, and 10 bases separated the two germline ends. CDR1 and CDR2 from the germline V gene are SGHRS and YFSETQ. This CDR3 spans 14 amino acids. For the CDR3, the DNA is TGCGCCAGCAGCTTAGGCCAGGGGACCGGGGAGCTGTTTTTT. It specifies CASSLGQGTGELFF.

The gene calls are TRBV7-3 and TRBJ1-2; possibly TRBD1 for D (6 bases). Germline CDR1 and CDR2: SGHTA and FQGTGA. The V gene lost 5 bases and the J gene lost 8 bases, with 24 bases spanning the gap. The CDR3 is made up of 16 amino acids. CDR3 residues: CASSPRRGAEVDGYTF. CDR3 sequence (DNA): TGTGCCAGCAGCCCTAGGAGGGGGGCTGAGGTGGACGGCTACACCTTC.

This clonotype was recorded a few times. DNA for the CDR3: TGTGCCAGCAGTTTTTCGGACGGTCAGCCCCAGCATTTT. As protein: CASSFSDGQPQHF. The V call is TRBV7-8, the J call TRBJ1-5; unclear D gene. Germline V gives CDR1 SGHVS, CDR2 FQNEAQ. The CDR3 length is 13 residues. V lost 6 bases and J 6 bases, leaving 12 bases between the germline ends.

This clonotype was seen a handful of times. The chain employs TRBV11-3 and TRBJ1-1; TRBD1 agrees at 8 bases. This CDR3 is built from 15 residues. Germline CDR1 and CDR2: SGHNT and YENEEA. V was clipped by 5 bases and J by 1 base; unmatched bases: 6. CDR3 DNA sequence: TGTGCCAGCAGCAGAGGACAGGGTGGGAACACTGAAGCTTTCTTT. Amino acid sequence: CASSRGQGGNTEAFF.

The table lists this clonotype with a count of one. The V and J genes are TRBV5-1 and TRBJ2-7; a possible D gene is TRBD2 (6 bases). V was trimmed by 7 bases and J by 5 bases, leaving 13 bases between them. The CDR3 totals 12 residues. Germline V gene lookup returns CDR1 SGHRS and CDR2 YFSETQ. The CDR3, as DNA: TGCGCCAGCTCGGGGGTGGGTGACGAGCAGTACTTC. Translated, it gives CASSGVGDEQYF.

The chain couples TRBV20-1 to TRBJ2-3, with D perhaps matching TRBD2 (5 bases). V lost 1 base, J lost 3 bases, and 11 bases lay in between. The CDR3 runs to 14 residues. Germline CDR1 and CDR2: DFQATT and SNEGSKA (reference sequence). The CDR3 reads CSARGVRGTDTQYF. CDR3 bases: TGCAGTGCTAGAGGGGTCCGGGGAACAGATACGCAGTATTTT.

The gene calls are TRBV7-9 and TRBJ1-2; D is perhaps TRBD1 (6 bases). Germline V gene data show CDR1 as SEHNR and CDR2 as FQNEAQ (reference sequence). Deletions cut 3 bases from V and 2 bases from J, with 13 bases between. CDR3 length equals 15 residues. The CDR3 here is CASSLQGGGNYGYTF. The CDR3 nucleotides read TGTGCCAGCAGCTTGCAAGGGGGAGGAAACTATGGCTACACCTTC.

This clonotype was observed a handful of times. The rearrangement links TRBV24-1 to TRBJ1-3, with 9 bases fitting TRBD1. V lost 7 bases, J lost 2 bases, and 5 bases stayed unmatched. The CDR3 length is 15 residues. The germline V gene encodes CDR1 KGHDR and CDR2 SFDVKD. The CDR3: CATSPGDRAGNTIYF. CDR3 nucleotide sequence: TGTGCCACCAGCCCAGGGGACAGGGCTGGAAACACCATATATTTT.

This clonotype was recorded at least ten times. The rearrangement uses TRBV6-5 and TRBJ2-3, with TRBD2 identical over 7 bases. The CDR3 has 14 amino acids. Looked up from germline, CDR1 is MNHEY and CDR2 is SVGAGI. The ends lost 6 bases at V and 5 bases at J; junction bases unmatched: 8. CDR3 amino acids: CASSRGGPGDTQYF. The CDR3 bases are TGTGCCAGCAGCCGCGGGGGTCCGGGAGATACGCAGTATTTT.

The gene calls are TRBV27 and TRBJ2-2; D call uncertain. The V gene lost 6 bases and the J gene lost 5 bases, with 7 bases spanning the gap. The CDR3 spans 12 residues. Germline assignment: CDR1 MNHEY and CDR2 SMNVEV (reference sequence). The CDR3 sequence: CASRRITGELFF. DNA of the CDR3: TGTGCCAGCAGGAGGATTACCGGGGAGCTGTTTTTT.

V and J are TRBV5-1 and TRBJ2-7; 7 nucleotides match TRBD1. The CDR3 is 14 residues long. The germline V gene has CDR1 SGHRS and CDR2 YFSETQ. The ends lost 0 bases at V and 6 bases at J; junction bases unmatched: 6. In nucleotides, the CDR3 is TGCGCCAGCAGCTTGGGACAGGGAACGGGCGAGCAGTACGTC. Its translation: CASSLGQGTGEQYV.

This clonotype has a count of ten or more. The chain uses TRBV7-8 and TRBJ2-3; D is perhaps TRBD2 (8 bases). Trimming shortened V by 5 bases and J by 1 base, and 16 bases separated the two germline ends. This CDR3 spans 16 amino acids. The V gene's germline CDR1 is SGHVS and CDR2 FQNEAQ. The CDR3 here is CASSPGRGRGTDTQYF. DNA for the CDR3: TGTGCCAGCAGCCCCGGGAGGGGGCGGGGCACAGATACGCAGTATTTT.

About this clonotype itself: A read error may explain this, as a much larger clone is one base away. The genes are TRBV4-3 and TRBJ2-3, with D perhaps TRBD1 or TRBD2 (6 bases each). The CDR3 is made up of 16 amino acids. Trimming removed 0 bases from V and 4 bases from J, with 14 bases in between. Per the germline V gene, CDR1 is LGHNA and CDR2 is YSLEER. The CDR3 DNA reads TGCGCCAGCAGCCAAGATCAGTGGGGGGCCTCAGATACGCAGTATTTT. Protein product: CASSQDQWGASDTQYF.